The 17 T cell receptor beta chains listed next were all sequenced from one sample in a study of T cell responses to AZD1222 COVID-19 vaccine. TCRdb's copy holds only in-frame clones and misses some; the assay was immunoSEQ multiplex PCR. Among about 100,000 clones listed, around 90% were seen once. The sample consisted of peripheral blood, taken on day 0 of AZD1222 vaccination. These receptors came from an adult in good health.

This sequence joins TRBV2 and TRBJ2-4; D is unclear. The CDR3 runs to 12 residues. Germline CDR1 and CDR2: SNHLY and FYNNEI. V shed 7 bases and J shed 6 bases, with 10 bases lying between them. The CDR3 here is CASKAGLNIQYF. The CDR3 DNA is TGTGCCAGCAAAGCCGGATTAAACATTCAGTACTTC.

J is TRBJ2-7 and V is TRBV19; D could derive from TRBD1 or TRBD2 (5 bases each). V was clipped by 6 bases and J by 4 bases, with 13 bases between them. This CDR3 region has 13 residues. The germline gives CDR1 LNHDA, CDR2 SQIVND (reference sequence). CDR3 coding DNA: TGTGCCAGTAGCCCCTGGGGGTTGTACGAGCAGTACTTC. It encodes CASSPWGLYEQYF.

The chain recombines TRBV5-1 with TRBJ2-5, with D maybe TRBD1 (6 bases). Trimming stripped 8 bases from V and 1 base from J, with 18 bases between. The germline V gene has CDR1 SGHRS and CDR2 YFSETQ. The length of the CDR3 is 15 residues. This chain's CDR3 is CASAGRDTFQETQYF. CDR3 DNA: TGCGCCAGTGCCGGTCGGGACACTTTCCAAGAGACCCAGTACTTC.

V gene TRBV5-5 combines with J gene TRBJ1-3; the D is unclear. Deletions cut 0 bases from V and 0 bases from J, with 7 bases between. Germline V gives CDR1 SGHKS, CDR2 YYEKEE (reference sequence). This CDR3 comprises 15 residues. The CDR3 DNA follows: TGTGCCAGCAGCTTGGATTACAGCTCTGGAAACACCATATATTTT. This sequence encodes CASSLDYSSGNTIYF.

J is TRBJ1-3 and V is TRBV6-5; no clear D. CDR1 is MNHEY and CDR2 is SVGAGI in the germline V gene. The CDR3 is 12 residues long. The V and J ends lost 5 bases and 9 bases respectively, with 11 bases between them. CDR3 region: CASSTAGFTIYF. Here the CDR3 DNA reads TGTGCCAGCAGTACAGCTGGATTCACCATATATTTT.

This chain links TRBV29-1 with TRBJ2-3, with TRBD2 matching 8 bases. The trim removed 3 bases at V and 4 bases at J, leaving 3 bases unmatched. The CDR3 runs 13 residues. The germline V gene has CDR1 SQVTM and CDR2 ANQGSEA. The CDR3 sequence: CSVDPGGSDTQYF. The DNA for the CDR3 is TGCAGCGTTGATCCGGGGGGGTCAGATACGCAGTATTTT.

CDR3 sequence reads: CASSQTGGAGANVLTF. CDR3 coding DNA: TGTGCCAGCAGCCAAACAGGGGGCGCTGGGGCCAACGTCCTGACTTTC. The chain links TRBV7-3 to TRBJ2-6; TRBD1 matches at 9 bases. Per germline, CDR1 SGHTA and CDR2 FQGTGA. Trimming cost V 5 bases and J 2 bases; bases outside gene matches: 4. The CDR3 is 16 amino acids.

This rearrangement joins TRBV5-1 to TRBJ1-6; TRBD1 matches at 7 bases. The germline CDR1 and CDR2 sequences are SGHRS and YFSETQ. The CDR3 totals 15 residues. The V gene end was trimmed by 5 bases and the J gene end by 10 bases; junction bases not matched to a gene: 12. DNA for the CDR3: TGCGCCAGCAGTCGGGGGTCAGGGGGATTCTCACCCCTCCACTTT. Protein: CASSRGSGGFSPLHF.

The V call is TRBV27, the J call TRBJ2-7; 9 bases match TRBD2. Germline V lookup: CDR1 MNHEY, CDR2 SMNVEV (reference sequence). With 5 bases clipped from V and 2 bases from J, the junction kept 7 bases outside the gene matches. This CDR3 comprises 15 residues. CDR3 nucleotides: TGTGCCAGCAGTCCCAGCGGGAGGAACCCCTACGAGCAGTACTTC. This gives the protein CASSPSGRNPYEQYF.

V and J are TRBV2 and TRBJ1-5, with D possibly TRBD1 on 6 matching bases. Between the trimmed V and J ends, which lost 3 bases and 0 bases, there was a span of 9 bases. Germline CDR1 is SNHLY and CDR2 is FYNNEI. The CDR3 consists of 15 residues. This chain's CDR3 is CASSEEGDSNQPQHF. DNA of the CDR3: TGTGCCAGCAGTGAGGAGGGGGATAGCAATCAGCCCCAGCATTTT.

The CDR3 is CASSQDTSESTDTQYF. CDR3 DNA sequence: TGTGCCAGCAGCCAAGATACTAGCGAGAGCACAGATACGCAGTATTTT. The chain links TRBV3-1 (or the pseudogene TRBV3-2) to TRBJ2-3; 7 bases match TRBD2. The CDR3 sequence is 16 residues long. Losses at the gene ends were 0 bases for V and 0 bases for J; bases not matched to a gene: 3. CDR1 is LGHDT, CDR2 YNNKEL, per germline (reference sequence).

The rearrangement joins TRBV28 to TRBJ2-7, with D possibly TRBD1 on 6 matching bases. V lost 6 bases, J lost 3 bases, and 18 bases lay in between. The germline gives CDR1 MDHEN, CDR2 SYDVKM. The CDR3 runs 15 residues. The CDR3 DNA reads as TGTGCCAGCAGCCCACCTGCAGGGGCAAACTACGAGCAGTACTTC. It encodes CASSPPAGANYEQYF.

The genes are TRBV6-2 or TRBV6-3 and TRBJ1-1; D unresolved. Germline values: CDR1 MNHEY, CDR2 SVGEGT. V lost 4 bases and J lost 0, with 9 bases in between. This CDR3 comprises 14 residues. The CDR3 loop is CASSLILMNTEAFF. CDR3 in DNA: TGTGCCAGCAGTTTGATCTTAATGAACACTGAAGCTTTCTTT.

CDR3 coding DNA: TGTGCCAGCAGCCGGGACAGACAAGAGACCCAGTACTTC. Its protein product is CASSRDRQETQYF. The chain recombines TRBV12-3 or TRBV12-4 with TRBJ2-5; 7 positions match TRBD1. CDR3 size: 13 residues. The J segment lost 2 bases and the V segment lost 6 bases, leaving 3 bases of the junction unmatched.

The V gene is TRBV4-1, the J gene TRBJ1-3; 8 bases fit TRBD1. Germline assignment: CDR1 MGHRA and CDR2 YSYEKL. V shed 3 bases, J shed 4 bases, and the junction held 14 bases outside the gene matches. The CDR3 has 18 residues. CDR3 in DNA: TGCGCCAGCAGCCAGGGCACGTACAGGGGGAATGACGGAAACACCATATATTTT. Translating it yields CASSQGTYRGNDGNTIYF.

V gene TRBV30 combines with J gene TRBJ1-2, with a weak D call TRBD1 (5 bases). This CDR3 comprises 11 residues. V lost 5 bases, J lost 3 bases, and 7 bases lay in between. Germline V gene data show CDR1 as GTSNPN and CDR2 as SVGIG (reference sequence). Here the CDR3 DNA reads TGTGCCTGGGGGGGGTACTATGGCTACACCTTC. Protein product: CAWGGYYGYTF.

V gene TRBV7-9 combines with J gene TRBJ2-7; D is ambiguous. Germline CDR1 and CDR2: SEHNR and FQNEAQ (reference sequence). Between the trimmed V and J ends, which lost 7 bases and 6 bases, there was a span of 19 bases. The CDR3 has 14 residues. The CDR3 nucleotides are TGTGCCAGCACCCCTATAGGGTCGATAACCGAGCAGTACTTC. This sequence encodes CASTPIGSITEQYF.